Listed here are 13 T cell receptor beta chains from one sample, sequenced in a study of T cell changes during pregnancy in multiple sclerosis. Sequenced by immunoSEQ multiplex PCR; TCRdb stores in-frame clones only, minus some. The sample consists of fewer than 70,000 clones, 85% to 95% of them appearing once. The sequencing used CD8+ T cells from peripheral blood mononuclear cells, collected in the third trimester of pregnancy. The receptors come from a female donor in good health, enrolled as a control in a pregnancy study.

This chain connects TRBV5-6 to TRBJ1-4, with D maybe TRBD1 (5 bases). Germline V gene data show CDR1 as SGHDT and CDR2 as YYEEEE. The CDR3 has 16 residues. V lost 0 bases, J lost 0 bases, and 9 bases lay in between. In DNA, the CDR3 is TGTGCCAGCAGCTTGGTCCGGGGGGCAACTAATGAAAAACTGTTTTTT. As protein: CASSLVRGATNEKLFF.

This rearrangement joins TRBV4-2 to TRBJ1-1, with D tentatively TRBD1 (5 bases). The CDR3 length is 16 residues. Trimming removed 0 bases at V and 4 bases at J, with 15 bases between. Per the germline V gene, CDR1 is LGHNA and CDR2 is YNFKEQ. CDR3 in amino acids: CASSQDLGLGGTEAFF. CDR3 nucleotides: TGTGCCAGCAGCCAAGATCTAGGCTTGGGGGGCACTGAAGCTTTCTTT.

J is TRBJ2-2 and V is TRBV4-3; 8 bases align to TRBD1. The CDR3 totals 17 residues. J gave up 0 bases and V 1 base, and 4 bases lay outside the gene matches. Germline CDR1 is LGHNA and CDR2 is YSLEER. As DNA, the CDR3 is TGCGCCAGCAGCCAAGTCGGACAGGGAACGAACACCGGGGAGCTGTTTTTT. Translating it yields CASSQVGQGTNTGELFF.

The chain recombines TRBV2 with TRBJ2-7; no definite D call. V lost 2 bases and J 0 bases, leaving 14 bases between the germline ends. CDR1 and CDR2 from the germline V gene are SNHLY and FYNNEI. The CDR3 covers 16 residues. The CDR3 DNA follows: TGTGCCAGCAGTGAATATCGGGTGAGGAGCTCCTACGAGCAGTACTTC. This gives the protein CASSEYRVRSSYEQYF.

The rearrangement joins TRBV7-3 to TRBJ2-2, with 8 bases lining up with TRBD1. The CDR3 contains 18 residues. CDR1 SGHTA and CDR2 FQGTGA come from the germline V gene. V shed 1 base and J 5 bases; nucleotides not matched to a gene: 12. The CDR3 sequence: CASSLRSSGTGGTGELFF. In DNA form, the CDR3 reads TGTGCCAGCAGCTTAAGATCTTCGGGGACAGGAGGGACCGGGGAGCTGTTTTTT.

The genes are TRBV9 and TRBJ1-6, with 7 bases fitting TRBD1. The CDR3 extends over 13 amino acids. V dropped 3 bases and J dropped 7; count of bases not matched to a gene: 1. Per the germline V gene, CDR1 is SGDLS and CDR2 is YYNGEE. The CDR3 DNA reads TGTGCCAGCAGCGAGACAGGGAATTCACCCCTCCACTTT. Encoded protein: CASSETGNSPLHF.

This chain connects TRBV12-5 to TRBJ2-7, with TRBD2 identical over 7 bases. The CDR3 totals 15 residues. V shed 1 base and J 1 base; nucleotides not matched to a gene: 4. Germline loops: CDR1 LGHNT, CDR2 FRNRAP. The CDR3 here is CASGLAGGLSYEQYF. The DNA for the CDR3 is TGTGCTAGTGGTTTGGCCGGGGGACTATCCTACGAGCAGTACTTC.

The J gene is TRBJ1-2, the V gene TRBV4-1, with 8 bases lining up with TRBD1. The CDR3 has 15 amino acids. J gave up 6 bases and V 0 bases, and 6 bases lay outside the gene matches. Germline assignment: CDR1 MGHRA and CDR2 YSYEKL. CDR3: CASSQDRAGGNGYTF. The DNA for the CDR3 is TGCGCCAGCAGCCAAGATCGGGCAGGGGGCAATGGCTACACCTTC.

The DNA for the CDR3 is TGTGCCAGCAGTAGGAGAGAGGGCAGCAATCAGCCCCAGCATTTT. This sequence encodes CASSRREGSNQPQHF. The V call is TRBV6-4, the J call TRBJ1-5; no clear D gene. CDR3 length equals 15 residues. Germline CDR1 MRHNA, CDR2 SNTAGT. Trimming pared 5 bases from V and 1 base from J, leaving 12 bases between.

This clone showed up just once. CDR3 protein: CASSPTGVETQYF. In DNA form, the CDR3 reads TGTGCCAGCTCACCGACAGGGGTGGAGACCCAGTACTTC. The rearrangement links TRBV18 to TRBJ2-5; 8 nucleotides agree with TRBD1. Looked up from germline, CDR1 is KGHSH and CDR2 is LQKENI. This CDR3 has 13 residues. V was pared by 3 bases and J by 5 bases, with 2 bases of the junction left unmatched.

The rearrangement uses TRBV4-3 and TRBJ2-3; possible D gene TRBD2, 7 bases. V was trimmed by 3 bases and J by 5 bases, leaving 15 bases between them. The CDR3 is made up of 15 amino acids. From germline, CDR1 is LGHNA and CDR2 YSLEER. CDR3: CASSHSRGAGDTQYF. As DNA, the CDR3 is TGCGCCAGCAGCCACTCCCGGGGGGCCGGAGATACGCAGTATTTT.

This clone has more than one count but fewer than ten. The chain couples TRBV27 to TRBJ1-2; D not certain. Per germline, CDR1 MNHEY and CDR2 SMNVEV (reference sequence). The V end was cut by 4 bases, the J end by 0 bases, with 9 bases between. CDR3 length: 14 amino acids. The CDR3 spells CASSSGSPNYGYTF. CDR3 bases: TGTGCCAGCAGTTCCGGGTCCCCTAACTATGGCTACACCTTC.

The rearrangement links TRBV5-6 to TRBJ1-2; no definite D call. From germline, CDR1 is SGHDT and CDR2 YYEEEE. The CDR3 has 12 residues. V was shortened by 0 bases and J by 6 bases, with 6 bases between the two germline ends. In DNA form, the CDR3 reads TGTGCCAGCAGCTTGGGAGGTCATGGCTACACCTTC. Translation: CASSLGGHGYTF.